The present T cell receptor beta chain was sequenced within a study of metastatic and nonmetastatic thyroid tumors. Remarks on this clone: Its antigen is currently unknown.

Thyroid surgery was performed in patients who had received no treatment beforehand. TCRdb re-called clones via MiXCR from the PCR reads. Counted here are tens of thousands of clones, around 17% occurring once; the ten biggest clones make up approximately 20%. CDR1 is MDHEN and CDR2 is SYDVKM in the germline V gene. This CDR3 region has 13 residues. V lost 8 bases, J lost 0 bases, and 8 bases lay in between. Points from the study as a whole: Relative to benign nodules, malignant thyroid tumors were reportedly characterized by significantly elevated TCR beta diversity in blood and tumor.

The TCR originated in a female donor with papillary thyroid cancer or a benign thyroid nodule (not recorded which). Some clones in this sample may be carry-over from other donors' samples. This rearrangement joins TRBV28 to TRBJ1-5; no reliable D call. The sequenced material came from blood. CDR3 nucleotides: TGTGCCAGCGACCAAGATAGCAATCAGCCCCAGCATTTT. Encoded protein: CASDQDSNQPQHF.